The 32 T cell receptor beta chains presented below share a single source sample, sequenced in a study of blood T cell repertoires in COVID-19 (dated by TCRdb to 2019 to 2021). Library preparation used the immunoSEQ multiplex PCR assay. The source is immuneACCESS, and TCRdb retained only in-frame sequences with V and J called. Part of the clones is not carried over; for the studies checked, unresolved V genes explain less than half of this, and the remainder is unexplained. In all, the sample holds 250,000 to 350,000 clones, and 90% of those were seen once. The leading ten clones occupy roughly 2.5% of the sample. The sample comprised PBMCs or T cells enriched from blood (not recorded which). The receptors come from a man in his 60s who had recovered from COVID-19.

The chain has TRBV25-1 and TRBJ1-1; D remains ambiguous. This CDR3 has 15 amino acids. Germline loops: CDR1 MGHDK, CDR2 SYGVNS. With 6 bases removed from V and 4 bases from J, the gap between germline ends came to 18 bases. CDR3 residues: CASRILGRAGTEAFF. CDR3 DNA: TGTGCCAGCAGGATCCTTGGGCGAGCCGGCACTGAAGCTTTCTTT.

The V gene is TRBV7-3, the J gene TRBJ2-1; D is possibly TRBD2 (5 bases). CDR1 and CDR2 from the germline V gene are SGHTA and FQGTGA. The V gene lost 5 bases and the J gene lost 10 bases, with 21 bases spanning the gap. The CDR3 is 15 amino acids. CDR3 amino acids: CASSQITSLSGEQFF. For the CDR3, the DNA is TGTGCCAGCAGCCAAATTACGTCGCTCAGCGGAGAGCAGTTCTTC.

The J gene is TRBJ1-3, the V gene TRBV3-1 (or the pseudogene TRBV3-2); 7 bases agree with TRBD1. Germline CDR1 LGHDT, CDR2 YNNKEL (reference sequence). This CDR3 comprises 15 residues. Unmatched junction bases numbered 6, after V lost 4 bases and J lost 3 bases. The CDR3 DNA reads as TGTGCCAGCAGCCCGACCCACAGGGGTGGAAACACCATATATTTT. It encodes CASSPTHRGGNTIYF.

CDR3 bases: TGCAGCGTTGGTCGAGGCAATGAAAAACTGTTTTTT. This encodes CSVGRGNEKLFF. The chain is built from TRBV29-1 and TRBJ1-4, with D unclear. V was cut by 4 bases and J by 5 bases, with 8 bases left in between. CDR3 length: 12 residues. Germline lookup yields CDR1 SQVTM and CDR2 ANQGSEA.

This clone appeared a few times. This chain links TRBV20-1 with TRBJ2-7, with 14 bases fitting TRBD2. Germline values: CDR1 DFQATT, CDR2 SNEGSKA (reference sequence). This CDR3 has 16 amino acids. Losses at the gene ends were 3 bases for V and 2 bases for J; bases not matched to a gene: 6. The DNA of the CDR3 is TGCAGTGCTAGTACAGGGACTAGCGGGAGCCCCTACGAGCAGTACTTC. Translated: CSASTGTSGSPYEQYF.

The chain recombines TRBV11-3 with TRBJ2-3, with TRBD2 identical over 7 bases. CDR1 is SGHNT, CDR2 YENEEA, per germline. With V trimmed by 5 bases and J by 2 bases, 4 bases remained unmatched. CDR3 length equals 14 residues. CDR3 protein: CASSQAGFTDTQYF. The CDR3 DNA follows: TGTGCCAGCAGCCAAGCGGGGTTCACAGATACGCAGTATTTT.

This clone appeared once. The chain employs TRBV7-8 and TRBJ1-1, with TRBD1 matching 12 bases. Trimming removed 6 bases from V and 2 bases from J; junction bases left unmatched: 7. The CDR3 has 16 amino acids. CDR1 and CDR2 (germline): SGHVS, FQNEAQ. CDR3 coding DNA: TGTGCCAGCAGTTCCGGGACAGGGGGCTTTAACACTGAAGCTTTCTTT. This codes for CASSSGTGGFNTEAFF.

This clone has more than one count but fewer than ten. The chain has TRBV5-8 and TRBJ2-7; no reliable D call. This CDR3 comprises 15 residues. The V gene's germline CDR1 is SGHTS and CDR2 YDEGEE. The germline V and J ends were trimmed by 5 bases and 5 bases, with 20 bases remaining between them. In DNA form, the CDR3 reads TGTGCCAGCAGATCCGGTGAGGTGGATAAGAACGAGCAGTACTTC. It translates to CASRSGEVDKNEQYF.

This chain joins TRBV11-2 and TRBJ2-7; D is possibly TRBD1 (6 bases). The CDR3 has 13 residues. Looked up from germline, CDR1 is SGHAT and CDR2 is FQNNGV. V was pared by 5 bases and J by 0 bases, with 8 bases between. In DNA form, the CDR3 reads TGTGCCAGCAGCCGGACAGACTCCTACGAGCAGTACTTC. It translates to CASSRTDSYEQYF.

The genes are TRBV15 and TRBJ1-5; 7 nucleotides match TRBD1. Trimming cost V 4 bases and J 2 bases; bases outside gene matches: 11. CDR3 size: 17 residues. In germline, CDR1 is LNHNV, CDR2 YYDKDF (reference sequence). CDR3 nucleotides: TGTGCCACCAGCACAGGGGGAGCGGGGGCTGGCAATCAGCCCCAGCATTTT. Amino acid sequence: CATSTGGAGAGNQPQHF.

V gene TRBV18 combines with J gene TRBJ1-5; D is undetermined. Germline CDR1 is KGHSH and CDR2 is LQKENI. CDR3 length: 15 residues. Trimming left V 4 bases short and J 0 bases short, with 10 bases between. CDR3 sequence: CASSLTGISNQPQHF. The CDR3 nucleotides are TGTGCCAGCTCACTTACGGGGATTAGCAATCAGCCCCAGCATTTT.

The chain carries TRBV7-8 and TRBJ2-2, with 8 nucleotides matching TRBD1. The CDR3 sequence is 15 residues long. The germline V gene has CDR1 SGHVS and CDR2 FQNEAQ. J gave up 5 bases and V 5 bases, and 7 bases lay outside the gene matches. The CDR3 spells CASSLHRGVTGELFF. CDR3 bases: TGTGCCAGCAGCCTCCACAGGGGGGTAACCGGGGAGCTGTTTTTT.

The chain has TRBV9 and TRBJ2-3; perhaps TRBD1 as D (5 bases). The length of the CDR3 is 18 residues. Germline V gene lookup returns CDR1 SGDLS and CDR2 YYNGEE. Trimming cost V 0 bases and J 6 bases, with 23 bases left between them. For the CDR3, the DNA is TGTGCCAGCAGCGTAGAGGGGCGTTTAGCTGGGGTTGTTGATACGCAGTATTTT. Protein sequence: CASSVEGRLAGVVDTQYF. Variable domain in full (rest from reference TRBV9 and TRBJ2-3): DSGVTQTPKHLITATGQRVTLRCSPRSGDLSVYWYQQSLDQGLQFLIQYYNGEERAKGNILERFSAQQFPDLHSELNLSSLELGDSALYFCASSVEGRLAGVVDTQYFGPGTRLTVL.

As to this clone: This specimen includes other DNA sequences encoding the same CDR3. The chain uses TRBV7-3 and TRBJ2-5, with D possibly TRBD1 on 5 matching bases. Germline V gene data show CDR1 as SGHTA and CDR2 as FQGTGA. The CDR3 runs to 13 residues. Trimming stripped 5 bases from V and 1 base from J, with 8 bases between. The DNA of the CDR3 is TGTGCCAGCAGCCGTGACAGCCAAGAGACCCAGTACTTC. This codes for CASSRDSQETQYF.

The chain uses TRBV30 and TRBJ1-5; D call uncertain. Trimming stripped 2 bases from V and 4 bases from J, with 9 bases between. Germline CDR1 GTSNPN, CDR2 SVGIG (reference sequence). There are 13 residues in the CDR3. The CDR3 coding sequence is TGTGCCTGGAGTAGTACAGAGAATCAGCCCCAGCATTTT. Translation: CAWSSTENQPQHF.

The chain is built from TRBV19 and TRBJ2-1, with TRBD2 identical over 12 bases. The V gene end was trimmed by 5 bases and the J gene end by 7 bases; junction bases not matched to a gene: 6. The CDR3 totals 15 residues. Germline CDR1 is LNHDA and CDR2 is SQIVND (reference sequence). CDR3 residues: CASSLKTSGGNEQFF. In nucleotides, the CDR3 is TGTGCCAGTAGTTTAAAGACTAGCGGGGGTAATGAGCAGTTCTTC.

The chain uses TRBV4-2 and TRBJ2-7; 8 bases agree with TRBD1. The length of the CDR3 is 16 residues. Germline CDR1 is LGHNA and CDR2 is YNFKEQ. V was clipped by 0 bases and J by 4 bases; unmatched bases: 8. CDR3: CASSQDTTGVGYEQYF. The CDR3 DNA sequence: TGTGCCAGCAGCCAAGATACGACAGGGGTCGGGTACGAGCAGTACTTC.

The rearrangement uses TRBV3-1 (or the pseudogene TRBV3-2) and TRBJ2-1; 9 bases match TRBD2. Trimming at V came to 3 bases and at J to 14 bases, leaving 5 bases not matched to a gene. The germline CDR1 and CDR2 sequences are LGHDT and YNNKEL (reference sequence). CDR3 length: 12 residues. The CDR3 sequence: CASSHSGRNKFF. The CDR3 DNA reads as TGTGCCAGCAGCCATAGCGGGAGAAACAAGTTCTTC.

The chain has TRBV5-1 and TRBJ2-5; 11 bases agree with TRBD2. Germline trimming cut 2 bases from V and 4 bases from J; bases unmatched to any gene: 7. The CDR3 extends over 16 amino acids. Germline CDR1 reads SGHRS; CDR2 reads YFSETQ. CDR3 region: CASSLGFSGGAETQYF. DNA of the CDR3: TGCGCCAGCAGCTTAGGGTTTAGCGGGGGGGCAGAGACCCAGTACTTC.

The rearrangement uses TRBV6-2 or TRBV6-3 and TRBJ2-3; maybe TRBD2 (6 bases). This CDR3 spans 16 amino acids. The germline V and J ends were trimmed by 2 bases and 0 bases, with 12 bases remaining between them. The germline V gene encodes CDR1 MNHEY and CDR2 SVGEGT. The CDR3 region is CASSYELGTSTDTQYF. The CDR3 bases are TGTGCCAGCAGTTACGAGTTGGGGACTAGCACAGATACGCAGTATTTT.

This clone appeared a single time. The CDR3 here is CASSLTAVLLAGARGNEQFF. The CDR3 DNA sequence: TGTGCCAGCAGCTTAACGGCTGTGCTTCTAGCGGGAGCTCGGGGGAATGAGCAGTTCTTC. The chain carries TRBV7-3 and TRBJ2-1; 10 bases map to TRBD2. Looked up from germline, CDR1 is SGHTA and CDR2 is FQGTGA. Germline trimming cut 0 bases from V and 7 bases from J; bases unmatched to any gene: 18. The CDR3 totals 20 residues.

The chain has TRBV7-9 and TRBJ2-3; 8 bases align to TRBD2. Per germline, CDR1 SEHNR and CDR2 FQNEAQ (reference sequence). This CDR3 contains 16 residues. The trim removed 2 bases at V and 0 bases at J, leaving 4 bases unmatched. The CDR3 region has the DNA TGTGCCAGCAGCTTATTGCCTAGCGGGAGCACAGATACGCAGTATTTT. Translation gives CASSLLPSGSTDTQYF.

The CDR3 nucleotides read TGTGCCAGCAGCTTACAGGGATCCGACGAGCAGTACTTC. This encodes CASSLQGSDEQYF. The chain is built from TRBV5-4 and TRBJ2-7, with D perhaps matching TRBD1 (6 bases). V lost 2 bases and J lost 5, with 11 bases in between. In germline, CDR1 is SGHNT, CDR2 YYREEE (reference sequence). The CDR3 consists of 13 residues.

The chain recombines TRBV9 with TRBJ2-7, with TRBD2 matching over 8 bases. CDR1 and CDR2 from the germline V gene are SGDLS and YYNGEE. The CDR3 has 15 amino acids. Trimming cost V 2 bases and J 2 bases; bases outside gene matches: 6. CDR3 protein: CASSVSAGVAYEQYF. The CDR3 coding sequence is TGTGCCAGCAGCGTCTCAGCGGGGGTTGCCTACGAGCAGTACTTC.

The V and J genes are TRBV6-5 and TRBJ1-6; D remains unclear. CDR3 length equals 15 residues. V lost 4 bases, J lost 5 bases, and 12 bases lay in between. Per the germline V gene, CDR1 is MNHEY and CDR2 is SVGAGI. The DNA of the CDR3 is TGTGCCAGCAGTTCCCGACTTAGCGATAATTCACCCCTCCACTTT. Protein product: CASSSRLSDNSPLHF.

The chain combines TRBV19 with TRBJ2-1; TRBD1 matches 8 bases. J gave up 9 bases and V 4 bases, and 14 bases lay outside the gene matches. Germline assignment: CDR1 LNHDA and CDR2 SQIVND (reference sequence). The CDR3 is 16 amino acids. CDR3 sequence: CASSTVQGAVMGEQFF. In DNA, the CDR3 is TGTGCCAGTAGTACCGTCCAGGGGGCTGTAATGGGTGAGCAGTTCTTC.

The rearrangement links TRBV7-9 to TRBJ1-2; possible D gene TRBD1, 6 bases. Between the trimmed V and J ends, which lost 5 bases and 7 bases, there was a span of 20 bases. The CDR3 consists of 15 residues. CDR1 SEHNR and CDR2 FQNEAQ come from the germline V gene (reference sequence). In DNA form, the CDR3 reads TGTGCCAGCAGCCCAACAGGGTCGACGAGCGCTGGCTACACCTTC. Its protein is CASSPTGSTSAGYTF.

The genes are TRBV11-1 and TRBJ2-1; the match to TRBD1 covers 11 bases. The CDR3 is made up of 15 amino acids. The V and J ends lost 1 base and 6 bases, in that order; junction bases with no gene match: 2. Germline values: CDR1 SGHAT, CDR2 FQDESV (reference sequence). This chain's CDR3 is CASSLGTGGFNEQFF. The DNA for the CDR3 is TGTGCCAGCAGCTTAGGGACAGGGGGCTTCAATGAGCAGTTCTTC.

The CDR3 spells CASGDQGNEQFF. The CDR3 nucleotides are TGTGCCAGCGGGGATCAGGGCAATGAGCAGTTCTTC. The gene calls are TRBV27 and TRBJ2-1; D perhaps matches TRBD1 (5 bases). V was shortened by 8 bases and J by 6 bases, with 11 bases between the two germline ends. CDR1 and CDR2 from the germline V gene are MNHEY and SMNVEV (reference sequence). The CDR3 totals 12 residues.

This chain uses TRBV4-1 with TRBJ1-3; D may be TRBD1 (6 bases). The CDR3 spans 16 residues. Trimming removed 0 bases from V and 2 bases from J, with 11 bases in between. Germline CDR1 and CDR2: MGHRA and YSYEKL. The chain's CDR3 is CASSQDTRGTGNTIYF. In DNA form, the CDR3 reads TGCGCCAGCAGCCAAGATACCAGGGGAACTGGAAACACCATATATTTT.

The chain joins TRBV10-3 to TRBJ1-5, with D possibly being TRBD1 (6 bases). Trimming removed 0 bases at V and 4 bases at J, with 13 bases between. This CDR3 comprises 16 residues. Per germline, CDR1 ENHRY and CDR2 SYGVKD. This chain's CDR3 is CAISESLKGGNQPQHF. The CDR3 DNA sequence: TGTGCCATCAGTGAGTCATTAAAAGGGGGAAATCAGCCCCAGCATTTT.

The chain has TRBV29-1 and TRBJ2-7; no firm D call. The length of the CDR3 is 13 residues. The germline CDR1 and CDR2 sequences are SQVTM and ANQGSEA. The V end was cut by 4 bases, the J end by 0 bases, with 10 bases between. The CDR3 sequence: CSVVAESSYEQYF. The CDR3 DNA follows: TGCAGCGTTGTGGCGGAAAGCTCCTACGAGCAGTACTTC.